One sample yielded the 32 T cell receptor beta chains listed below, sequenced in a study of blood T cells in healthy people across ages. Then a second PCR, running about 6 to 12 cycles, was carried out with a sample-barcoded 5' primer and a J-beta primer mix. TCRdb reanalysed the 5' RACE reads using MiXCR and keeps one entry per CDR3 protein. The repertoire consists of about 560,000 distinct CDR3 sequences, with about 25% occurring once and the leading ten covering 3% to 4%. Separately, the same data were catalogued under a study of T cells of mothers and their children.

Sequencing input: blood. The receptor set was obtained from a boy aged 2 to 9 in good health.

This clonotype has a handful of counts. The chain recombines TRBV12-3 or TRBV12-4 with TRBJ1-5; tentative D call: TRBD1 (5 bases). This CDR3 comprises 14 residues. The V gene lost 2 bases and the J gene lost 6 bases, with 11 bases spanning the gap. The CDR3 here is CASSLTYGGQPQHF. CDR3 DNA sequence: TGTGCCAGCAGTTTAACATACGGGGGTCAGCCCCAGCATTTT.

This clonotype was counted a few times. The chain couples TRBV20-1 to TRBJ2-2, with D perhaps TRBD1 (5 bases). Trimming shortened V by 0 bases and J by 6 bases, and 11 bases separated the two germline ends. This CDR3 comprises 14 residues. The germline gives CDR1 DFQATT, CDR2 SNEGSKA (reference sequence). CDR3 protein: CSARDDSSPGELFF. The CDR3 nucleotides read TGCAGTGCTAGAGATGACAGTTCTCCCGGGGAGCTGTTTTTT.

The chain links TRBV29-1 to TRBJ2-3; D unresolved. Trimming removed 4 bases at V and 3 bases at J, with 5 bases between. From germline, CDR1 is SQVTM and CDR2 ANQGSEA. The CDR3 length is 11 residues. The CDR3 DNA reads TGCAGCGTTGGGAAGACAGATACGCAGTATTTT. Its translation is CSVGKTDTQYF.

The rearrangement uses TRBV12-3 or TRBV12-4 and TRBJ1-1, with D possibly being TRBD1 (5 bases). The V and J ends lost 6 bases and 0 bases respectively, with 17 bases between them. CDR3 length: 16 residues. The CDR3 nucleotides read TGTGCCAGCAGCATTCGGGACCACCCCATGAACACTGAAGCTTTCTTT. Residues: CASSIRDHPMNTEAFF.

The rearrangement links TRBV12-3 or TRBV12-4 to TRBJ2-3, with 10 bases that match TRBD2. The CDR3 is 15 residues long. V shed 5 bases, J shed 4 bases, and the junction held 6 bases outside the gene matches. Written as DNA, the CDR3 is TGTGCCAGCAGTCCCCTACTAGCGGGGCCAGATACGCAGTATTTT. This gives the protein CASSPLLAGPDTQYF.

The genes are TRBV20-1 and TRBJ2-1; D possibly corresponds to TRBD1 (5 bases). The DNA end is a closer match to TRBJ2-5, so the J assignment may be wrong. Germline CDR1 is DFQATT and CDR2 is SNEGSKA (reference sequence). CDR3 length: 14 residues. The CDR3 protein is CSATKLTVQETQYF. The CDR3 DNA reads TGCAGTGCAACCAAACTGACAGTGCAAGAGACCCAGTACTTC.

The V and J genes are TRBV15 and TRBJ2-1; D gene unclear. Trimming removed 0 bases at V and 4 bases at J, with 19 bases between. The CDR3 runs to 18 residues. Germline V gene sequence: CDR1 LNHNV, CDR2 YYDKDF (reference sequence). CDR3: CATSRDRPLNLIYNEQFF. For the CDR3, the DNA is TGTGCCACCAGCAGAGATAGGCCATTAAACTTGATTTACAATGAGCAGTTCTTC.

As to this clonotype: This is likely a read error, given that the CDR3 carries no conserved phenylalanine or tryptophan at its end. The chain links TRBV5-1 to TRBJ2-5, with TRBD1 matching over 12 bases. The end of the DNA fits TRBJ2-7 better, so the J call may be wrong. Germline assignment: CDR1 SGHRS and CDR2 YFSETQ. The CDR3 consists of 15 residues. CDR3 loop: CASSGGTGGHYEQYI. The CDR3 DNA follows: TGCGCCAGCAGCGGAGGGACAGGGGGCCACTACGAGCAGTACATC.

J is TRBJ2-3 and V is TRBV6-4; D gene unclear. The CDR3 spans 13 residues. The germline gives CDR1 MRHNA, CDR2 SNTAGT. Between the trimmed V and J ends, which lost 2 bases and 5 bases, there was a span of 8 bases. This chain's CDR3 is CASSDKWGDTQYF. The DNA for the CDR3 is TGTGCCAGCAGTGACAAGTGGGGAGATACGCAGTATTTT.

A few counts support this clonotype. The V gene is TRBV30, the J gene TRBJ2-5, with 10 bases identical to TRBD1. The CDR3 extends over 14 amino acids. After removal of 8 bases from V and 4 bases from J, the junction contained 10 bases not matched to a gene. Germline lookup yields CDR1 GTSNPN and CDR2 SVGIG (reference sequence). The CDR3 nucleotides read TGTGCCGCCTCCCGGACAGGGGGTTTAGAGACCCAGTACTTC. This sequence encodes CAASRTGGLETQYF.

This clonotype was counted a few times. The rearrangement links TRBV28 to TRBJ2-7, with 13 bases matching TRBD2. There are 15 residues in the CDR3. V lost 6 bases, J lost 3 bases, and 5 bases stayed unmatched. Germline CDR1 MDHEN, CDR2 SYDVKM. CDR3 sequence: CASSRTSGRIYEQYF. In DNA form, the CDR3 reads TGTGCCAGCAGCCGGACTAGCGGGAGAATCTACGAGCAGTACTTC.

The chain joins TRBV6-5 to TRBJ2-3, with D maybe TRBD1 (5 bases). Trimming stripped 4 bases from V and 4 bases from J, with 15 bases between. CDR3 size: 15 residues. Germline CDR1 and CDR2: MNHEY and SVGAGI. CDR3 amino acids: CASSFLGRAPDTQYF. Here the CDR3 DNA reads TGTGCCAGCAGTTTCCTCGGCAGGGCCCCAGATACGCAGTATTTT.

CDR3 residues: CASSLTLVDTQYF. Written as DNA, the CDR3 is TGTGCCAGCAGTTTAACACTTGTGGATACGCAGTATTTT. The V call is TRBV12-3 or TRBV12-4, the J call TRBJ2-3; D uncertain. V lost 2 bases to trimming and J lost 6 bases, with 9 bases between them. CDR3 length: 13 residues.

This clonotype is a singleton in its sample. CDR3 nucleotide sequence: TGTGCCGGGACTAGCGGAACCTCGAGCTCCTACAATGAGCAGTTCTTC. Translation: CAGTSGTSSSYNEQFF. The chain combines TRBV30 with TRBJ2-1; 11 nucleotides align to TRBD2. From germline, CDR1 is GTSNPN and CDR2 SVGIG (reference sequence). The CDR3 is 16 amino acids. V trimming: 8 bases; J trimming: 0 bases; junction bases outside the gene matches: 9.

The V call is TRBV7-2, the J call TRBJ2-3, with D possibly TRBD1 on 6 matching bases. This CDR3 contains 14 residues. CDR1 is SGHTA and CDR2 is FQGNSA in the germline V gene. The V end was cut by 5 bases, the J end by 7 bases, with 16 bases between. The CDR3 DNA is TGTGCCAGCAGCCCAGACAGGACGGCGAATACGCAGTATTTT. Residues: CASSPDRTANTQYF.

The genes are TRBV20-1 and TRBJ2-1; the match to TRBD2 covers 7 bases. This CDR3 contains 17 residues. CDR1 DFQATT and CDR2 SNEGSKA come from the germline V gene (reference sequence). V shed 3 bases and J 0 bases; nucleotides not matched to a gene: 11. The CDR3 bases are TGCAGTGCTAGGAAGTCTCTAGCGGCAAGCTCCTACAATGAGCAGTTCTTC. Translated: CSARKSLAASSYNEQFF.

The rearrangement joins TRBV30 to TRBJ2-1; D tentatively reads TRBD1 or TRBD2 (5 bases each). The J call may be incorrect, as the DNA end agrees better with TRBJ2-5. The CDR3 covers 13 residues. Per germline, CDR1 GTSNPN and CDR2 SVGIG (reference sequence). CDR3 sequence reads: CACGEGVGETQYF. DNA of the CDR3: TGTGCCTGCGGGGAAGGGGTTGGAGAGACCCAGTACTTC.

The chain combines TRBV7-2 with TRBJ2-6; D unresolved. This CDR3 spans 14 amino acids. V gave up 5 bases and J gave up 4 bases, with 9 bases separating them. Germline V gene sequence: CDR1 SGHTA, CDR2 FQGNSA. CDR3 bases: TGTGCCAGCAGCCCGATGTTGGGGGCCAACGTCCTGACTTTC. Residues: CASSPMLGANVLTF.

This clonotype was picked up a small number of times. V usage is TRBV4-3 and J usage is TRBJ1-4, with TRBD1 matching 7 bases. The length of the CDR3 is 15 residues. Looked up from germline, CDR1 is LGHNA and CDR2 is YSLEER. The J segment lost 2 bases and the V segment lost 4 bases, leaving 4 bases of the junction unmatched. The CDR3 region has the DNA TGCGCCAGCAGCCTCGGGACAGTTACTAATGAAAAACTGTTTTTT. This encodes CASSLGTVTNEKLFF.

The DNA of the CDR3 is TGTGCCAGCAGCTTAGTTAGAAGCGGGAGGGCCAGAGATACGCAGTATTTT. Encoded protein: CASSLVRSGRARDTQYF. V and J are TRBV11-2 and TRBJ2-3; 10 bases map to TRBD2. V was clipped by 1 base and J by 5 bases; unmatched bases: 9. Germline V lookup: CDR1 SGHAT, CDR2 FQNNGV. There are 17 residues in the CDR3.

The chain joins TRBV29-1 to TRBJ2-5; 7 positions match TRBD1. The closer fit of TRBJ2-1 to the DNA end suggests the J call may be wrong. Germline CDR1 is SQVTM and CDR2 is ANQGSEA. This CDR3 spans 16 amino acids. The CDR3 DNA sequence: TGCAGCGTCTCACAGGGGCCTGGACTCTCCAGGGGTGAGCAGTTCTTC. Encoded protein: CSVSQGPGLSRGEQFF.

V and J are TRBV24-1 and TRBJ2-1; D gene unclear. V lost 3 bases and J 5 bases, leaving 10 bases between the germline ends. The CDR3 loop spans 14 amino acids. Germline CDR1 is KGHDR and CDR2 is SFDVKD. In nucleotides, the CDR3 is TGTGCCACCAGTGATCCCCCATCCCACAATGAGCAGTTCTTC. This encodes CATSDPPSHNEQFF.

The chain is built from TRBV7-9 and TRBJ1-5, with D perhaps matching TRBD1 (6 bases). CDR1 is SEHNR and CDR2 is FQNEAQ in the germline V gene (reference sequence). V was pared by 6 bases and J by 6 bases, with 12 bases between. This CDR3 region has 13 residues. The CDR3 spells CASRPGAGQPQHF. CDR3 coding DNA: TGTGCCAGCAGACCAGGGGCTGGTCAGCCCCAGCATTTT.

CDR3 bases: TGCGCCAGCAGCCAAGAAGGCACTTCCCCGCAGTACTTC. Amino acid sequence: CASSQEGTSPQYF. This rearrangement joins TRBV4-1 to TRBJ2-7; unclear D gene. V lost 0 bases and J lost 9, with 12 bases in between. Germline lookup yields CDR1 MGHRA and CDR2 YSYEKL. The CDR3 is 13 residues long.

J is TRBJ1-5 and V is TRBV30, with D hard to call. This CDR3 is built from 15 residues. The V gene's germline CDR1 is GTSNPN and CDR2 SVGIG (reference sequence). V lost 2 bases to trimming and J lost 2 bases, with 13 bases between them. In DNA form, the CDR3 reads TGTGCCTGGAGTCCGGCACCCGGGGGCAATCAGCCCCAGCATTTT. Its translation: CAWSPAPGGNQPQHF.

In this sample, this clonotype turned up a few times. V and J are TRBV5-6 and TRBJ2-5; D is unresolved. Trimming removed 1 base from V and 2 bases from J, with 12 bases in between. The CDR3 loop spans 15 amino acids. The germline gives CDR1 SGHDT, CDR2 YYEEEE. As DNA, the CDR3 is TGTGCCAGCAGCTTGTACCGGAAACTTCAAGAGACCCAGTACTTC. Protein sequence: CASSLYRKLQETQYF.

This clonotype turned up a few times. The V gene is TRBV12-5, the J gene TRBJ1-6; perhaps TRBD1 as D (6 bases). The length of the CDR3 is 17 residues. Germline CDR1 and CDR2: LGHNT and FRNRAP. V shed 0 bases and J shed 8 bases, with 17 bases lying between them. This chain's CDR3 is CASGLVLRGSVDSPLHF. In nucleotides, the CDR3 is TGTGCTAGTGGTTTGGTTCTTAGGGGGTCAGTTGATTCACCCCTCCACTTT.

This clonotype came up a few times. The chain joins TRBV5-1 to TRBJ2-3; 10 bases match TRBD2. This CDR3 has 14 residues. Germline V gene sequence: CDR1 SGHRS, CDR2 YFSETQ. V lost 3 bases to trimming and J lost 4 bases; unmatched junction nucleotides: 2. In DNA, the CDR3 is TGCGCCAGCAGCTCTAGCGGGAGCCCAGATACGCAGTATTTT. Encoded protein: CASSSSGSPDTQYF.

The sample holds many counts of this clonotype. V and J are TRBV3-1 and TRBJ2-1, with D unclear. Trimming removed 1 base from V and 8 bases from J, with 3 bases in between. CDR1 is LGHDT, CDR2 YNNKEL, per germline (reference sequence). The CDR3 totals 11 residues. DNA for the CDR3: TGTGCCAGCAGCCAAGGGGATGAGCAGTTCTTC. It encodes CASSQGDEQFF.

A few counts support this clonotype. The rearrangement joins TRBV11-2 to TRBJ2-5; TRBD2 might be the D (7 bases). In germline, CDR1 is SGHAT, CDR2 FQNNGV. This CDR3 is 13 amino acids long. V shed 8 bases and J shed 2 bases, with 12 bases lying between them. The CDR3 DNA is TGTGCCAGCCGGGGGGCAATTCAAGAGACCCAGTACTTC. The encoded protein is CASRGAIQETQYF.

This chain connects TRBV29-1 to TRBJ2-3; D may be TRBD1 (6 bases). With 4 bases removed from V and 3 bases from J, the gap between germline ends came to 11 bases. This CDR3 spans 13 amino acids. Per the germline V gene, CDR1 is SQVTM and CDR2 is ANQGSEA. CDR3 in DNA: TGCAGCGTTGGATCCACAGGGACAGATACGCAGTATTTT. Encoded protein: CSVGSTGTDTQYF.

The chain combines TRBV7-2 with TRBJ2-1, with 8 bases that match TRBD2. The DNA end is a closer match to TRBJ2-7, so the J assignment may be wrong. The CDR3 length is 13 residues. Per the germline V gene, CDR1 is SGHTA and CDR2 is FQGNSA. CDR3 coding DNA: TGTGCCAGCAGCTTAACTAGCGGCCTCGAGCAGTACTTC. Translating it yields CASSLTSGLEQYF.